The T cell receptor (beta chain) described here comes from a study of blood T cell repertoires in COVID-19. On the study more broadly: In each case, the material was cDNA or gDNA derived from T cells, B-cell-depleted T cells, or PBMCs.

Data came from immunoSEQ multiplex PCR; TCRdb stores just in-frame clones and leaves some out. The sample lists 300,000 to 350,000 clones; around nine tenths were seen once. Germline CDR1 SGDLS, CDR2 YYNGEE. After removal of 2 bases from V and 1 base from J, the junction contained 6 bases not matched to a gene. This CDR3 spans 16 amino acids. Clinical history as reported by participants underpinned cohort assignment. People in the exposed group encountered a COVID-19 case within 2 weeks before entering the study. The sequence came from a woman under 40 who had been exposed to COVID-19. This sequence joins TRBV9 and TRBJ2-1; 7 bases align to TRBD1. The specimen was PBMCs or T cells enriched from blood (not recorded which). CDR3 sequence: CASSVSGGSSYNEQFF. The CDR3 DNA follows: TGTGCCAGCAGCGTCTCAGGGGGAAGTTCCTACAATGAGCAGTTCTTC.